The rows below give T cell receptor beta chains drawn from one sample of a study of blood T cells in healthy people across ages. TCRdb re-analysed the 5' RACE reads in MiXCR, keeping a single row per CDR3 protein. The repertoire holds some 1.7 million distinct CDR3 sequences, with approximately 30% as singletons. Sequenced: blood. These receptors all stem from a woman aged 25 to 39 in good health. Each CDR3 is given with its conserved first and last residue. D genes are given only for firm matches. Not every row has a clone size; where given, it reads once, few, many or a size class.

>TRBV12-3/TRBV12-4|TRBJ2-5|many|TRBD1
CASSPTGVETQYF
TGTGCCAGTAGTCCAACAGGGGTTGAGACCCAGTACTTC
>TRBV13|TRBJ2-3|few|TRBD2
CASRLTSVADTQYF
TGTGCCAGCAGGTTGACTAGCGTCGCAGATACGCAGTATTTT
>TRBV10-3|TRBJ2-7|many|-
CAISEGRGVYEQYF
TGTGCCATCAGTGAAGGACGGGGAGTCTACGAGCAGTACTTC
>TRBV7-8|TRBJ1-1|-|-
CASSFPWEEAFF
TGTGCCAGCAGCTTCCCCTGGGAAGAAGCTTTCTTT
>TRBV7-8|TRBJ1-2|many|-
CASSLGGGSDYGYTF
TGTGCCAGCAGCTTAGGTGGGGGTTCGGACTATGGCTACACCTTC
>TRBV12-3/TRBV12-4|TRBJ2-3|many|-
CASSADTQYF
TGTGCCAGCAGCGCAGATACGCAGTATTTT
>TRBV4-3|TRBJ2-5|-|TRBD1
CASSQDGDRAETQYF
TGCGCCAGCAGCCAAGATGGGGACAGGGCAGAGACCCAGTACTTC
>TRBV6-2/TRBV6-3|TRBJ2-4|-|-
CASVPLNDRPYGQYF
TGTGCCAGCGTACCCTTGAACGACAGGCCATACGGGCAGTACTTC
>TRBV11-1|TRBJ2-1|-|-
CASSFEEHNEQFF
TGTGCCAGCAGCTTCGAGGAGCACAATGAGCAGTTCTTC
>TRBV12-3/TRBV12-4|TRBJ2-1|many|TRBD2
CASSVLAGEHNEQFF
TGTGCCAGCAGTGTTCTAGCGGGGGAGCATAATGAGCAGTTCTTC
>TRBV7-6|TRBJ2-5|many|TRBD2
CASSSPSGDPKETQYF
TGTGCCAGCAGCTCACCTAGCGGGGACCCGAAAGAGACCCAGTACTTC
>TRBV27|TRBJ2-3|-|-
CASSLGRDHTQYF
TGTGCCAGCAGTTTAGGCAGGGATCATACGCAGTATTTT
>TRBV7-9|TRBJ1-2|-|-
CASTRSTDLDYGHTF
TGTGCCAGCACTAGATCAACGGACTTGGACTATGGCCACACCTTC
>TRBV7-7|TRBJ2-1|-|-
CASSLGAGRDNEQFF
TGTGCCAGCAGCTTAGGGGCGGGTCGAGACAATGAGCAGTTCTTC